A selection of T cell receptor beta chains follows, all from one sample in a study of cytomegalovirus exposure and HLA in healthy donors. Sequencing used immunoSEQ multiplex PCR; TCRdb keeps in-frame clones, though not all of them. Among about 130,000 clones listed, 65% to 80% were seen once. Sequencing used PBMCs. All receptors come from a woman aged 55-69 years in good health and CMV-seropositive. CDR3s include the opening cysteine and the closing phenylalanine or tryptophan. Fields, in order: J gene, V gene, CDR3 length, clone size, D gene, CDR3 DNA, CDR3 protein. A D gene is named only where the DNA matches it firmly. Expanded clones get a size class; other rows say once, few or many, or leave the size out.

TRBJ2-5,TRBV5-1,16,few,TRBD2,TGCGCCAGCAGCCGTAGCGGGGGGGCGATTTTAGAGACCCAGTACTTC,CASSRSGGAILETQYF
TRBJ1-5,TRBV19,14,.,TRBD1,TGTGCCAGTACCGAGACAGGGGCCAATCAGCCCCAGCATTTT,CASTETGANQPQHF
TRBJ1-2,TRBV11-3,15,.,TRBD1,TGTGCCAGCAGCTCCTCCTCAGGGGGAATCTATGGCTACACCTTC,CASSSSSGGIYGYTF
TRBJ2-5,TRBV30,16,few,TRBD2,TGTGCCTGGAGTAGGGGACTAGCGGGAACCCAAGAGACCCAGTACTTC,CAWSRGLAGTQETQYF
TRBJ1-1,TRBV6-6,14,.,.,TGTGCCAGCAGCAAACAGGGAAAGAACACTGAAGCTTTCTTT,CASSKQGKNTEAFF
TRBJ1-2,TRBV19,14,.,TRBD1,TGTGCCAGTAGTCCCGAGGGACAGGGCTATGGCTACACCTTC,CASSPEGQGYGYTF
TRBJ1-5,TRBV21-1,19,.,.,TGTGCCAGCAGCACTAAGCCCCGGGACAGCCTGAAGATTAATCAGCCCCAGCATTTT,CASSTKPRDSLKINQPQHF
TRBJ1-5,TRBV5-1,15,once,.,TGCGCCAGCAGCTTGGGAGGCGGAATCAATCAGCCCCAGCATTTT,CASSLGGGINQPQHF
TRBJ2-2,TRBV7-9,15,once,TRBD2,TGTGCCAGCAGCCATCTGACTAGCGCCACCGGGGAGCTGTTTTTT,CASSHLTSATGELFF
TRBJ2-7,TRBV10-3,14,.,TRBD1,TGTGCCATCAGTAAGGACAGGACCTCCTACGAGCAGTACTTC,CAISKDRTSYEQYF
TRBJ2-7,TRBV5-1,14,once,TRBD1,TGCGCCAGCAGCCGGGGACAGGGTGGTTACGAGCAGTACTTC,CASSRGQGGYEQYF
TRBJ2-5,TRBV18,14,.,.,TGTGCCAGCTCACCACGGGGGCGCCAAGAGACCCAGTACTTC,CASSPRGRQETQYF
TRBJ2-5,TRBV30,14,.,TRBD1,TGTGCCTGGAGTGCCGGACAGGGTTTCGAGACCCAGTACTTC,CAWSAGQGFETQYF
TRBJ2-5,TRBV4-3,16,.,TRBD2,TGCGCCAGCAGCCCCCTCCCCGGGGGGTTGGGGGAGACCCAGTACTTC,CASSPLPGGLGETQYF
TRBJ2-3,TRBV5-1,18,.,TRBD2,TGCGCCAGCAGCTTGGATCTTACCAGCGGGGGGGTAACGGATACGCAGTATTTT,CASSLDLTSGGVTDTQYF
TRBJ1-2,TRBV5-1,14,.,.,TGCGCCAGCAGCCCCTCGGTAGGGAGTCTCGGCTACACCTTC,CASSPSVGSLGYTF
TRBJ1-1,TRBV10-2,12,.,.,TGCGCCAGCAGTGATTCTAACACTGAAGCTTTCTTT,CASSDSNTEAFF
TRBJ2-3,TRBV30,12,.,.,TGTGCCTGGAGAAAATTAACAGATACGCAGTATTTT,CAWRKLTDTQYF
TRBJ1-5,TRBV7-2,13,few,.,TGTGCCAGCAGCTTAGCGTGGAGCGATCCCCAGCATTTT,CASSLAWSDPQHF
TRBJ2-2,TRBV5-5,14,.,TRBD1,TGTGCCAGCAGCTCGGGACAGAGGACCGGGGAGCTGTTTTTT,CASSSGQRTGELFF
TRBJ1-1,TRBV5-1,14,.,.,TGCGCCAGCAGCTTGACCCCGGGATCTTCTGAAGCTTTCTTT,CASSLTPGSSEAFF
TRBJ2-7,TRBV7-2,14,.,TRBD2,TGTGCCAGCAGCTTAATTAGCGGGAGTAACGAGCAGTACTTC,CASSLISGSNEQYF
TRBJ1-1,TRBV7-3,13,.,TRBD1,TGTGCCAGCAGCCTACAGGGGGACACTGAAGCTTTCTTT,CASSLQGDTEAFF
TRBJ1-2,TRBV9,15,.,TRBD1,TGTGCCAGCAGCGCCGGGACAGGGGTTGAGTATGGCTACACCTTC,CASSAGTGVEYGYTF
TRBJ2-7,TRBV27,20,once,.,TGTGCCAGCAGCTTAAGGTCCCGGACAGCTTCATCCCCCGGCGCGAGCGAGCAGTACTTC,CASSLRSRTASSPGASEQYF
TRBJ2-3,TRBV4-3,19,once,TRBD2,TGCGCCAGCAGCCAAGGTGTGCTAGCGGGAGACGGGGTGTCAGATACGCAGTATTTT,CASSQGVLAGDGVSDTQYF
TRBJ1-2,TRBV6-5,16,.,.,TGTGCCAGCAGTTCCCCCGGGGACCCCAGGGGCTATGGCTACACCTTC,CASSSPGDPRGYGYTF
TRBJ1-2,TRBV5-4,14,.,.,TGTGCCAGCAGCTTGGGGGGGGACCTTAGGGGCTACACCTTC,CASSLGGDLRGYTF
TRBJ1-2,TRBV7-2,13,.,.,TGTGCCAGCAGCTTAGCGGGCGACTATGGCTACACCTTC,CASSLAGDYGYTF
TRBJ2-1,TRBV21-1,20,.,.,TGTGCCAGCAGCAAAGGCTTAGCTAGCGGGAATGGACGCTCCTACAATGAGCAGTTCTTC,CASSKGLASGNGRSYNEQFF
TRBJ1-2,TRBV4-3,15,.,TRBD1,TGCGCCAGCAGCCAAGAACGACAGGGGCTCAGAGGCTACACCTTC,CASSQERQGLRGYTF
TRBJ1-2,TRBV11-2,15,.,.,TGTGCCAGCAGCCCAACAACTTCCGGGTACTATGGCTACACCTTC,CASSPTTSGYYGYTF
TRBJ1-5,TRBV30,15,once,.,TGTGCCTGGAGTGTACGAGGACTGGGCAATCAGCCCCAGCATTTT,CAWSVRGLGNQPQHF
TRBJ1-2,TRBV6-6,16,.,TRBD1,TGTGCCAGCAGTTCCGAGGGACAGGGGGCTCACTATGGCTACACCTTC,CASSSEGQGAHYGYTF
TRBJ2-4,TRBV4-3,16,.,.,TGCGCCAGCAGCCAAGGCCTACGGGAAGCCAAAAACATTCAGTACTTC,CASSQGLREAKNIQYF
TRBJ1-1,TRBV7-2,15,.,.,TGTGCCAGCAGCTTCCAACAGAACCTGAACACTGAAGCTTTCTTT,CASSFQQNLNTEAFF
TRBJ1-4,TRBV30,15,.,.,TGTGCCTGGAGTCAAAGGGGGGGTCAGAATGAAAAACTGTTTTTT,CAWSQRGGQNEKLFF
TRBJ2-7,TRBV7-8,16,.,TRBD2,TGTGCCAGCAGCTTTATAGCGGGAGGGAGCTCCTACGAGCAGTACTTC,CASSFIAGGSSYEQYF
TRBJ2-3,TRBV9,15,.,.,TGTGCCAGCAGCGGTAGCGGAGCAGGCACAGATACGCAGTATTTT,CASSGSGAGTDTQYF
TRBJ1-1,TRBV5-1,16,.,TRBD1,TGCGCCAGCAGCTATCTCATGACAGGGGCCATGACTGAAGCTTTCTTT,CASSYLMTGAMTEAFF
TRBJ1-5,TRBV5-1,15,.,TRBD1,TGCGCCAGCAGCCTACTAGGACAGGGTATTCAGCCCCAGCATTTT,CASSLLGQGIQPQHF
TRBJ1-1,TRBV18,15,.,.,TGTGCCAGCTCACCGAGACAGGACCCGAACACTGAAGCTTTCTTT,CASSPRQDPNTEAFF
TRBJ1-3,TRBV4-3,16,.,.,TGCGCCAGCAGCCAAGAGGTCCCCAGCTCTGGAAACACCATATATTTT,CASSQEVPSSGNTIYF
TRBJ2-5,TRBV6-5,13,once,.,TGTGCCAGCATCGACGAGACTCAAGAGACCCAGTACTTC,CASIDETQETQYF
TRBJ1-2,TRBV15,14,.,TRBD1,TGTGCCACCAGCAGAGTGGGGACAGATGATGGCTACACCTTC,CATSRVGTDDGYTF